This T cell receptor (beta chain) came from a study of blood T cell repertoires in COVID-19. Whole-study context: The United States, Italy and Spain supplied acute and convalescent COVID-19 samples. Sample material is recorded as cDNA or gDNA derived from T cells, B-cell-depleted T cells, or PBMCs.

Per the germline V gene, CDR1 is SGHKS and CDR2 is YYEKEE (reference sequence). The junction had 11 bases not matched to a gene; V was cut back by 3 bases and J by 0 bases. The CDR3 is made up of 18 amino acids. The protocol was immunoSEQ multiplex PCR, while the TCRdb copy is restricted to in-frame clones and leaves out a portion. The table records 90,000 or so clones, approximately 89% of them present only once. This sequence originates from a human donor in a cohort sampled during active COVID-19. This chain uses TRBV5-5 with TRBJ1-5; TRBD1 aligns across 8 bases. Sequences were obtained from peripheral blood. The CDR3 DNA follows: TGTGCCAGCAGCTCCAGGGACAGGACTGGCAATAGCAATCAGCCCCAGCATTTT. It yields the protein CASSSRDRTGNSNQPQHF.